The 24 T cell receptor beta chains below were found in one sample sequenced in a study of T cell changes during pregnancy in multiple sclerosis. Produced via immunoSEQ multiplex PCR; TCRdb's table is partial and in-frame only. The sample contains 40,000 to 45,000 clones, 88% of which appear only once. Sample: CD8+ T cells from peripheral blood mononuclear cells, taken after pregnancy. These TCRs come from a female donor in good health, enrolled as a control in a pregnancy study.

V usage is TRBV4-3 and J usage is TRBJ2-3; 9 bases line up with TRBD2. The CDR3 is made up of 16 amino acids. With V trimmed by 0 bases and J by 9 bases, 10 bases remained unmatched. From germline, CDR1 is LGHNA and CDR2 YSLEER. CDR3 region: CASSQDAGGPVGTQYF. As DNA, the CDR3 is TGCGCCAGCAGCCAAGATGCGGGGGGGCCCGTGGGCACGCAGTATTTT.

The chain carries TRBV11-2 and TRBJ2-5; TRBD2 is a possible D gene (5 bases). In germline, CDR1 is SGHAT, CDR2 FQNNGV. This CDR3 has 13 amino acids. V was cut by 3 bases and J by 5 bases, with 10 bases left in between. CDR3 in amino acids: CASSFEGGETQYF. CDR3 coding DNA: TGTGCCAGCAGCTTCGAGGGTGGGGAGACCCAGTACTTC.

This chain uses TRBV19 with TRBJ1-5; D is possibly TRBD1 (5 bases). CDR1 LNHDA and CDR2 SQIVND come from the germline V gene (reference sequence). The CDR3 contains 16 residues. The V end was cut by 0 bases, the J end by 6 bases, with 15 bases between. The DNA for the CDR3 is TGTGCCAGTAGTATAGATATGGGCAGGGTCGGTCAGCCCCAGCATTTT. Encoded protein: CASSIDMGRVGQPQHF.

J is TRBJ2-1 and V is TRBV9; tentative D call: TRBD2 (6 bases). V gave up 4 bases and J gave up 8 bases, with 13 bases separating them. The CDR3 has 13 amino acids. The germline V gene encodes CDR1 SGDLS and CDR2 YYNGEE. The CDR3 bases are TGTGCCAGCAGCCCGGGACTTTGGGATGAGCAGTTCTTC. Amino acids: CASSPGLWDEQFF.

This clone was counted between two and nine times. The chain uses TRBV11-2 and TRBJ1-2; a weak D match, TRBD1 (6 bases). The CDR3 is 17 residues long. Germline V lookup: CDR1 SGHAT, CDR2 FQNNGV. V dropped 1 base and J dropped 0 bases, with 15 bases sitting between them. The CDR3 DNA is TGTGCCAGCAGCTTAGGTCCACAGGGAAGCCCTAACTATGGCTACACCTTC. Protein: CASSLGPQGSPNYGYTF.

This chain links TRBV9 with TRBJ1-4, with D uncertain. V shed 3 bases and J shed 0 bases, with 9 bases lying between them. The CDR3 runs 15 residues. Germline V CDR1 and CDR2: SGDLS, YYNGEE. CDR3 region: CASSATGATNEKLFF. The DNA for the CDR3 is TGTGCCAGCAGCGCGACGGGTGCAACTAATGAAAAACTGTTTTTT.

This rearrangement joins TRBV5-6 to TRBJ2-2; weak D call: TRBD2 (6 bases). Trimming took 4 bases from V and 2 from J, leaving 15 bases between them. Germline assignment: CDR1 SGHDT and CDR2 YYEEEE. The CDR3 totals 16 residues. The CDR3 here is CASSTHGGINTGELFF. The CDR3 nucleotides are TGTGCCAGCAGCACCCACGGGGGAATAAACACCGGGGAGCTGTTTTTT. The entire variable domain, with the rest obtained from reference TRBV5-6 and TRBJ2-2, is as follows: DAGVTQSPTHLIKTRGQQVTLRCSPKSGHDTVSWYQQALGQGPQFIFQYYEEEERQRGNFPDRFSGHQFPNYSSELNVNALLLGDSALYLCASSTHGGINTGELFFGEGSRLTVL.

As for this clone: Other nucleotide sequences in the sample specify the same CDR3. The gene calls are TRBV5-4 and TRBJ1-2; no firm D call. V was shortened by 0 bases and J by 8 bases, with 11 bases between the two germline ends. CDR3 length: 13 amino acids. The germline CDR1 and CDR2 sequences are SGHNT and YYREEE (reference sequence). In DNA form, the CDR3 reads TGTGCCAGCAGCTTGGCCGGGGTGGACGGCTACACCTTC. Its protein product is CASSLAGVDGYTF.

This chain connects TRBV9 to TRBJ2-7; 7 bases map to TRBD2. This CDR3 contains 15 residues. V shed 4 bases and J 6 bases; nucleotides not matched to a gene: 13. Per germline, CDR1 SGDLS and CDR2 YYNGEE. CDR3 protein: CASSPGPRGRGEQYF. The CDR3 DNA reads TGTGCCAGCAGCCCAGGACCGCGAGGGAGGGGCGAGCAGTACTTC.

This clone was detected a few times. Other DNA sequences in this specimen translate into the identical CDR3. V and J are TRBV15 and TRBJ1-2, with D maybe TRBD1 (5 bases). Per the germline V gene, CDR1 is LNHNV and CDR2 is YYDKDF (reference sequence). Trimming pared 6 bases from V and 4 bases from J, leaving 15 bases between. The CDR3 spans 14 residues. This CDR3 reads CATRTGGDPYGYTF. As DNA, the CDR3 is TGTGCCACCAGGACGGGGGGGGACCCCTATGGCTACACCTTC.

Here the CDR3 reads CASSRGTGWRDGYTF. CDR3 nucleotide sequence: TGTGCCAGCAGTCGCGGAACAGGGTGGCGGGATGGCTACACCTTC. The chain carries TRBV27 and TRBJ1-2, with a weak D call TRBD1 (6 bases). The ends were cut back, 5 bases at V and 6 bases at J, with 19 bases in the middle. CDR1 and CDR2 from the germline V gene are MNHEY and SMNVEV (reference sequence). This CDR3 has 15 residues.

The genes are TRBV28 and TRBJ2-3; 8 bases are shared with TRBD1. V lost 10 bases to trimming and J lost 2 bases; unmatched junction nucleotides: 5. Germline V gene sequence: CDR1 MDHEN, CDR2 SYDVKM. The CDR3 has 13 residues. The CDR3 region has the DNA TGTGCCATCAGGGACAGGCTCACAGATACGCAGTATTTT. Residues: CAIRDRLTDTQYF.

The chain couples TRBV2 to TRBJ2-3; 9 bases line up with TRBD2. Germline CDR1 is SNHLY and CDR2 is FYNNEI. This CDR3 region has 13 residues. The trim removed 3 bases at V and 6 bases at J, leaving 1 base unmatched. As DNA, the CDR3 is TGTGCCAGCAGTGAGCTAGCGGGGGATACGCAGTATTTT. It translates to CASSELAGDTQYF.

V and J are TRBV2 and TRBJ2-7, with TRBD1 matching over 11 bases. The J segment lost 7 bases and the V segment lost 4 bases, leaving 3 bases of the junction unmatched. In germline, CDR1 is SNHLY, CDR2 FYNNEI. This CDR3 is 13 amino acids long. The CDR3: CASSGTGGGEQYF. The CDR3, as DNA: TGTGCCAGCAGTGGGACAGGGGGCGGGGAGCAGTACTTC.

The rearrangement joins TRBV7-8 to TRBJ2-3; 7 bases align to TRBD2. Germline trimming cut 1 base from V and 5 bases from J; bases unmatched to any gene: 6. Germline V gene data show CDR1 as SGHVS and CDR2 as FQNEAQ. The CDR3 is 15 residues long. DNA of the CDR3: TGTGCCAGCAGCTTAGATGGGGGGGGAGGAGATACGCAGTATTTT. It specifies CASSLDGGGGDTQYF.

J is TRBJ1-1 and V is TRBV5-1, with D possibly TRBD1 on 6 matching bases. This CDR3 region has 14 residues. V was pared by 3 bases and J by 1 base, with 10 bases between. In germline, CDR1 is SGHRS, CDR2 YFSETQ. The CDR3 protein is CASSYTGPNTEAFF. The CDR3 DNA sequence: TGCGCCAGCAGCTATACAGGGCCGAACACTGAAGCTTTCTTT.

V usage is TRBV7-9 and J usage is TRBJ2-7; D ambiguous. CDR3 length: 11 amino acids. Germline assignment: CDR1 SEHNR and CDR2 FQNEAQ (reference sequence). Trimming removed 8 bases from V and 6 bases from J, with 11 bases in between. The CDR3 region is CASSSLSEQYF. In DNA, the CDR3 is TGTGCCAGCTCCTCCTTATCCGAGCAGTACTTC. Together with reference TRBV7-9 and TRBJ2-7, the CDR3 gives the full variable domain: DTGVSQNPRHKITKRGQNVTFRCDPISEHNRLYWYRQTLGQGPEFLTYFQNEAQLEKSRLLSDRFSAERPKGSFSTLEIQRTEQGDSAMYLCASSSLSEQYFGPGTRLTVT.

The chain employs TRBV5-6 and TRBJ1-2; 8 nucleotides line up with TRBD1. The trim removed 4 bases at V and 10 bases at J, leaving 9 bases unmatched. Germline lookup yields CDR1 SGHDT and CDR2 YYEEEE. The CDR3 covers 13 residues. CDR3 coding DNA: TGTGCCAGCAGCCTCCCGGGGACAGGAGTCTACACCTTC. Residues: CASSLPGTGVYTF.

This clone was seen once. The chain carries TRBV6-9 and TRBJ2-5, with a possible D match to TRBD2 (5 bases). V gave up 5 bases and J gave up 3 bases, with 10 bases separating them. This CDR3 spans 13 amino acids. CDR1 and CDR2 from the germline V gene are MNHGY and SVAAGI. The CDR3 region is CASSSGGEETQYF. Here the CDR3 DNA reads TGTGCCAGCAGTAGTGGAGGTGAAGAGACCCAGTACTTC.

The rearrangement joins TRBV10-2 to TRBJ1-3; 9 bases line up with TRBD1. The ends lost 3 bases at V and 3 bases at J; junction bases unmatched: 6. The V gene's germline CDR1 is WSHSY and CDR2 SAAADI. This CDR3 spans 16 amino acids. Here the CDR3 reads CASSDGTGLVGNTIYF. The CDR3 nucleotides read TGCGCCAGCAGTGATGGGACAGGGTTAGTTGGAAACACCATATATTTT.

V gene TRBV10-3 combines with J gene TRBJ1-5; 9 bases are a match to TRBD1. The junction had 3 bases not matched to a gene; V was cut back by 4 bases and J by 5 bases. The CDR3 is 14 amino acids. Germline lookup yields CDR1 ENHRY and CDR2 SYGVKD. CDR3 DNA: TGTGCCATCAGTGGGGACAGGGCGTATCAGCCCCAGCATTTT. This codes for CAISGDRAYQPQHF.

This chain joins TRBV4-2 and TRBJ2-5; 10 nucleotides match TRBD2. Unmatched junction bases numbered 12, after V lost 0 bases and J lost 5 bases. The germline V gene has CDR1 LGHNA and CDR2 YNFKEQ. This CDR3 is built from 18 residues. The DNA of the CDR3 is TGTGCCAGCAGCCAAGACGCCGTCCAGCGGGGGGGCGGGGAGACCCAGTACTTC. It translates to CASSQDAVQRGGGETQYF.

The genes are TRBV15 and TRBJ2-3, with 10 bases matching TRBD1. Trimming at V came to 0 bases and at J to 3 bases, leaving 6 bases not matched to a gene. The CDR3 is made up of 17 amino acids. Germline assignment: CDR1 LNHNV and CDR2 YYDKDF (reference sequence). The CDR3 coding sequence is TGTGCCACCAGCAGAGAGGACAGGGGGTGGGGAACAGATACGCAGTATTTT. As protein: CATSREDRGWGTDTQYF.

This rearrangement joins TRBV2 to TRBJ2-1; 13 bases fit TRBD2. The CDR3 consists of 14 residues. Germline CDR1 reads SNHLY; CDR2 reads FYNNEI. The V gene end was trimmed by 8 bases and the J gene end by 5 bases; junction bases not matched to a gene: 3. The CDR3 is CASLGLAGDNEQFF. CDR3 coding DNA: TGTGCCAGCCTTGGACTAGCGGGGGACAATGAGCAGTTCTTC.